In this sample, the clone carrying this T cell receptor (beta chain) turned up many times. As yet, its antigen is unknown. The sample belongs to a study of T cells in Graves' hyperthyroidism and ophthalmopathy. Under 3 months was the duration of disease in ophthalmopathy patients, who also had a Clinical Activity Score of at least 3 and a NOSPECS grade of at least 4. PBMCs were sourced from roughly 9.7 ml fresh peripheral blood. TCR beta CDR3 regions were amplified from RNA. With the HTBI primer set, the TCR CDR3 went through a first round of RT-PCR. A single record per CDR3 protein comes from TCRdb applying MiXCR to the multiplex PCR reads. The sample includes more than 500,000 distinct CDR3 sequences, around 15% of them seen just once. Whole-study findings and limits: Appearing also in blood were most of the thyroid clonotypes expanded above 0.001.

Trimming removed 0 bases at V and 8 bases at J, with 13 bases between. CDR1 GTSNPN and CDR2 SVGIG come from the germline V gene (reference sequence). The CDR3 covers 13 residues. Material for sequencing was blood. The chain joins TRBV30 to TRBJ1-2, with D unclear. The clonotype originates from a woman between 35 and 50 years old with Graves' ophthalmopathy. The CDR3 region is CAWSVSPSGGYTF. The CDR3 DNA is TGTGCCTGGAGTGTGTCACCGTCTGGGGGCTACACCTTC. The full variable domain, in which reference TRBV30 and TRBJ1-2 provide the parts outside the CDR3, is SQTIHQWPATLVQPVGSPLSLECTVEGTSNPNLYWYRQAAGRGLQLLFYSVGIGQISSEVPQNLSASRPQDRQFILSSKKLLLSDSGFYLCAWSVSPSGGYTFGSGTRLTVV.